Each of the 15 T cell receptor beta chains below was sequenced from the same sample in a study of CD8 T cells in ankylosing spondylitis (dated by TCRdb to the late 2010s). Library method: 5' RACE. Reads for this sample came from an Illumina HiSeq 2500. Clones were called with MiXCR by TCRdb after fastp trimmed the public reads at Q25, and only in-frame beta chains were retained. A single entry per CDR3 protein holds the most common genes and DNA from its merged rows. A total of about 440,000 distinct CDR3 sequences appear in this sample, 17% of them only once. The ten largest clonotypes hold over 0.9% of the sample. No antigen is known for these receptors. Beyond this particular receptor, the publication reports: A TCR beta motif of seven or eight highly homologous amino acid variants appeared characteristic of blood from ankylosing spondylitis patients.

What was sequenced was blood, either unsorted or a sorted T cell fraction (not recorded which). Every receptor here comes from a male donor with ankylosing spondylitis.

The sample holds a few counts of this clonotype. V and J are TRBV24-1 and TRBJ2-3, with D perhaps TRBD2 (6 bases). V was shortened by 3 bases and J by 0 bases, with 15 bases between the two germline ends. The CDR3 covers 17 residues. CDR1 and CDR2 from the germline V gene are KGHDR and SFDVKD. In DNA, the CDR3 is TGTGCCACCAGTGATCGTTCTAGGCGGGGCAGCACAGATACGCAGTATTTT. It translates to CATSDRSRRGSTDTQYF.

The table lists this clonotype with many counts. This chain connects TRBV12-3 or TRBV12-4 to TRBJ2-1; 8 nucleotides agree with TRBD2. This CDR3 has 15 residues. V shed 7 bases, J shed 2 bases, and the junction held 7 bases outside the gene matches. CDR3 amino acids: CASTPTSVPYNEQFF. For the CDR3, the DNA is TGTGCCAGCACCCCGACTAGCGTCCCCTACAATGAGCAGTTCTTC.

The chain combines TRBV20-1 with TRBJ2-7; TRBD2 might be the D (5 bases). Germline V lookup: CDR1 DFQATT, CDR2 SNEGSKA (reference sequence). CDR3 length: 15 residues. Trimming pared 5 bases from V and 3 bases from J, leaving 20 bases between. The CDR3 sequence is CSAQDTSTGNYEQYF. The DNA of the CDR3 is TGCAGTGCTCAAGACACCTCAACCGGGAACTACGAGCAGTACTTC.

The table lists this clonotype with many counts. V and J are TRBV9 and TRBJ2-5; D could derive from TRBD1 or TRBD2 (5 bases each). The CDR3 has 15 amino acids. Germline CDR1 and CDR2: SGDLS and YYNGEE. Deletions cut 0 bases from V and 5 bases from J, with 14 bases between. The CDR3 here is CASSVGGTPFETQYF. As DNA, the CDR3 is TGTGCCAGCAGCGTAGGGGGGACCCCATTTGAGACCCAGTACTTC.

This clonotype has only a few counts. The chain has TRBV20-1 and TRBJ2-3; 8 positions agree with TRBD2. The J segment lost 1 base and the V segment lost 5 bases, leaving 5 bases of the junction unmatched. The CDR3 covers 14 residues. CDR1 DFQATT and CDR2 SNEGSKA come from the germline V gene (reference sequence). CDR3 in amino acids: CSALSSGRTDTQYF. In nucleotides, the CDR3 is TGCAGTGCTCTTTCTAGCGGGCGCACAGATACGCAGTATTTT.

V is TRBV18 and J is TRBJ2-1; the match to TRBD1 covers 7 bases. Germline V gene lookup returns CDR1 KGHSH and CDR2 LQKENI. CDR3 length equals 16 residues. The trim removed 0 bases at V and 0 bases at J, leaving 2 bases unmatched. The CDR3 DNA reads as TGTGCCAGCTCACCACCGGGACAGAGCTCCTACAATGAGCAGTTCTTC. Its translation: CASSPPGQSSYNEQFF.

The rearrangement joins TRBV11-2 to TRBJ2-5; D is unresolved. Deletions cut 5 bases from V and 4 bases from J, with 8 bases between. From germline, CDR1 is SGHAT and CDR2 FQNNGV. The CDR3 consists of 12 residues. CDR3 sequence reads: CASSVTLETQYF. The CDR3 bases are TGTGCCAGCAGCGTTACGTTAGAGACCCAGTACTTC.

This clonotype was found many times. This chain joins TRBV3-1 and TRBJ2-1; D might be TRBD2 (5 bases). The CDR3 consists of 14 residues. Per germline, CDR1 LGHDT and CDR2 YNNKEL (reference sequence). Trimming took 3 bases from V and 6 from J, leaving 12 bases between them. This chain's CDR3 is CASSQGASLNEQFF. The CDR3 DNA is TGTGCCAGCAGCCAGGGAGCGAGTCTCAATGAGCAGTTCTTC.

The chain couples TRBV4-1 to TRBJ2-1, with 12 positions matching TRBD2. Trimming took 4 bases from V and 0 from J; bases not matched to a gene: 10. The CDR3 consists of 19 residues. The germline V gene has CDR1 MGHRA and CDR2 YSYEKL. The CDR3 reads CASSPRRLAGGSSYNEQFF. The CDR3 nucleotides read TGCGCCAGCAGCCCAAGGCGTCTAGCGGGAGGGAGCTCCTACAATGAGCAGTTCTTC.

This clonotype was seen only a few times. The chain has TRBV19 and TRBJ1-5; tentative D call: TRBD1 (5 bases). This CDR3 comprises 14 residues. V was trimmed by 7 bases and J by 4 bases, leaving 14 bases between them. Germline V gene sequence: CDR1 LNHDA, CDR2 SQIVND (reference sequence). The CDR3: CASTPNGGNQPQHF. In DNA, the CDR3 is TGTGCCAGTACCCCGAACGGGGGGAATCAGCCCCAGCATTTT.

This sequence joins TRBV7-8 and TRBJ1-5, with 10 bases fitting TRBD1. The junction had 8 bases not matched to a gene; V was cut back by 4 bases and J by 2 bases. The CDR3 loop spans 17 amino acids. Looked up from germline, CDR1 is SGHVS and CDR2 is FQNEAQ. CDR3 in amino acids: CASSYRGGTGGNQPQHF. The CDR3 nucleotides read TGTGCCAGCAGCTACAGGGGTGGGACAGGGGGCAATCAGCCCCAGCATTTT.

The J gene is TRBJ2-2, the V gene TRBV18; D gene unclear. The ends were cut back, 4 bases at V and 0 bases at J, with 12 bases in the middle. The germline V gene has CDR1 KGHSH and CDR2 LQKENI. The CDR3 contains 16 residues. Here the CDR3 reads CASSLFSYANTGELFF. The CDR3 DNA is TGTGCCAGCTCACTCTTCAGCTACGCGAACACCGGGGAGCTGTTTTTT.

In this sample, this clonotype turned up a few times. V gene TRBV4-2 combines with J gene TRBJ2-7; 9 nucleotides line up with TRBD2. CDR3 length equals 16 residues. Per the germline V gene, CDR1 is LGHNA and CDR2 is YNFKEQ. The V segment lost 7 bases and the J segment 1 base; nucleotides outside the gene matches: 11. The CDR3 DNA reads TGTGCCAGCACTCCCAAGGCGGGACTAGCTTCCTACGAGCAGTACTTC. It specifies CASTPKAGLASYEQYF.

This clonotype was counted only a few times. In DNA form, the CDR3 reads TGTGCCATCCAAGGGACAGGGGATCAGCCCCAGCATTTT. It specifies CAIQGTGDQPQHF. This rearrangement joins TRBV10-3 to TRBJ1-5, with 10 bases that match TRBD1. Germline lookup yields CDR1 ENHRY and CDR2 SYGVKD. V shed 8 bases, J shed 5 bases, and the junction held 3 bases outside the gene matches. The CDR3 covers 13 residues.

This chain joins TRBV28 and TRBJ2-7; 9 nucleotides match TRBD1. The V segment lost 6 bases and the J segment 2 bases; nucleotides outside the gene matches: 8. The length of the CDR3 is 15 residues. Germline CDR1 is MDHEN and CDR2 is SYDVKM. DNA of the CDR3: TGTGCCAGCAGGCACACAGGGGGCCCGACCTACGAGCAGTACTTC. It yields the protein CASRHTGGPTYEQYF.